The 17 T cell receptor beta chains below come from one sample, sequenced in a study of blood T cells in healthy people across ages. The authors ran a second PCR of roughly 7 to 11 cycles using a sample-barcoded 5' primer and a J-beta primer mix. Via MiXCR, TCRdb re-called the 5' RACE reads, giving one row per CDR3 protein. The sample has roughly 680,000 distinct CDR3 sequences; 45% to 60% are singletons. The sample taken for sequencing was blood. The origin of the receptors is a woman aged 80 or over in good health.

The chain has TRBV27 and TRBJ2-1; maybe TRBD2 (5 bases). Germline V CDR1 and CDR2: MNHEY, SMNVEV (reference sequence). CDR3 length equals 15 residues. The V and J ends lost 3 bases and 4 bases respectively, with 13 bases between them. The CDR3 DNA sequence: TGTGCCAGCAGTTTGGGAGCCGGATGGTACAATGAGCAGTTCTTC. The encoded protein is CASSLGAGWYNEQFF.

As DNA, the CDR3 is TGTGCCAGCAGTCCTCTAGGGGATTCTGGGGCCAACGTCCTGACTTTC. This encodes CASSPLGDSGANVLTF. The chain is built from TRBV25-1 and TRBJ2-6, with a possible D match to TRBD1 (5 bases). The germline V and J ends were trimmed by 5 bases and 1 base, with 12 bases remaining between them. The CDR3 contains 16 residues. Germline V gene sequence: CDR1 MGHDK, CDR2 SYGVNS.

The chain recombines TRBV4-3 with TRBJ2-1; 10 nucleotides agree with TRBD2. From germline, CDR1 is LGHNA and CDR2 YSLEER. The V and J ends lost 0 bases and 5 bases, in that order; junction bases with no gene match: 7. The CDR3 loop spans 17 amino acids. The CDR3: CASSQDSSSGGHNEQFF. The CDR3, as DNA: TGCGCCAGCAGCCAAGATTCGAGTAGCGGGGGGCACAATGAGCAGTTCTTC.

This sequence joins TRBV10-3 and TRBJ2-3, with no clear D. The CDR3 contains 14 residues. CDR1 and CDR2 from the germline V gene are ENHRY and SYGVKD. Trimming took off 2 bases at V and 1 base at J, with 7 bases between the two ends. The CDR3 DNA is TGTGCCATCAGTGAGGGACCCGGCACAGATACGCAGTATTTT. Its translation: CAISEGPGTDTQYF.

In this sample, this clonotype turned up a few times. Possible read error: a much larger clone is one base away. The chain is built from TRBV6-6 and TRBJ1-5; TRBD1 matches at 8 bases. The end of the DNA aligns better with TRBJ2-3, so the J call may be wrong. The CDR3 has 16 residues. The germline CDR1 and CDR2 sequences are MNHNY and SVGAGI (reference sequence). The CDR3 DNA sequence: TGTGCCAGCAACTACAGGGGGGCGAAGCCCAATCAGCCCCAGTATTTT. It encodes CASNYRGAKPNQPQYF.

This clonotype came up a few times. The chain has TRBV20-1 and TRBJ2-7; 7 bases agree with TRBD2. Germline-derived CDR1 and CDR2 are DFQATT and SNEGSKA (reference sequence). This CDR3 spans 13 amino acids. V gave up 6 bases and J gave up 2 bases; unmatched junction bases: 7. The CDR3 loop is CSAPSGYAYEQYF. The CDR3 nucleotides read TGCAGTGCCCCTAGCGGTTATGCCTACGAGCAGTACTTC.

This clonotype was observed a few times. CDR3 bases: TGTGCCAGCTCACCGATCAGCGGGAGTTACGAGCAGTACTTC. Protein product: CASSPISGSYEQYF. The chain employs TRBV18 and TRBJ2-7; 8 nucleotides align to TRBD2. This CDR3 spans 14 amino acids. Germline assignment: CDR1 KGHSH and CDR2 LQKENI. Losses at the gene ends were 3 bases for V and 4 bases for J; bases not matched to a gene: 5.

On this clonotype itself: A read error may be the cause here, since a much bigger clone is one base away. The chain carries TRBV5-1 and TRBJ2-5; D is ambiguous. The CDR3 has 12 amino acids. Trimming left V 1 base short and J 5 bases short, with 6 bases between. The germline V gene encodes CDR1 SGHRS and CDR2 YFSETQ. The CDR3 DNA sequence: TGCGCCAGCAGCTTGCGGTTGGAGACCCAGTACTTC. It specifies CASSLRLETQYF.

The chain uses TRBV20-1 and TRBJ2-1; 11 bases align to TRBD2. Germline V lookup: CDR1 DFQATT, CDR2 SNEGSKA (reference sequence). V shed 4 bases and J 2 bases; nucleotides not matched to a gene: 10. The CDR3 totals 17 residues. The CDR3 DNA follows: TGCAGTGCTACCGGGACTAGCGGCGCCCCCCCCTACAATGAGCAGTTCTTC. As protein: CSATGTSGAPPYNEQFF.

This clonotype was recorded at least ten times. The V call is TRBV20-1, the J call TRBJ2-7, with 8 nucleotides matching TRBD1. CDR3 length: 15 residues. With 4 bases clipped from V and 3 bases from J, the junction kept 11 bases outside the gene matches. The V gene's germline CDR1 is DFQATT and CDR2 SNEGSKA (reference sequence). The CDR3 DNA is TGCAGTGCTATCCCACGGACAGGGACGAACTACGAGCAGTACTTC. Encoded protein: CSAIPRTGTNYEQYF.

The chain's CDR3 is CASSRRGGISTDTQYF. The CDR3 nucleotides read TGTGCCAGCAGTCGTCGGGGAGGGATTAGCACAGATACGCAGTATTTT. The chain carries TRBV11-2 and TRBJ2-3; 7 bases map to TRBD2. With V trimmed by 6 bases and J by 0 bases, 9 bases remained unmatched. In germline, CDR1 is SGHAT, CDR2 FQNNGV. This CDR3 region has 16 residues.

This clonotype was observed many times. The rearrangement joins TRBV12-3 or TRBV12-4 to TRBJ2-2; D perhaps matches TRBD2 (5 bases). The CDR3 consists of 13 residues. V shed 4 bases and J shed 6 bases, with 9 bases lying between them. CDR3 region: CASSYSGSGELFF. The CDR3 region has the DNA TGTGCCAGCAGTTACTCGGGGTCCGGGGAGCTGTTTTTT.

There are many counts of this clonotype. The chain is built from TRBV25-1 and TRBJ2-7; 11 nucleotides line up with TRBD1. The CDR3 loop spans 15 amino acids. Losses at the gene ends were 8 bases for V and 3 bases for J; bases not matched to a gene: 9. Germline-derived CDR1 and CDR2 are MGHDK and SYGVNS. CDR3 nucleotide sequence: TGTGCCAGCTTTTCAGACGGGACAGGGGGCTACGAGCAGTACTTC. Its protein product is CASFSDGTGGYEQYF.

This clonotype has only a few counts. A much larger clone differs by one base, so this may be a read error. This rearrangement joins TRBV29-1 to TRBJ1-2, with D unclear. CDR1 is SQVTM, CDR2 ANQGSEA, per germline. V was pared by 7 bases and J by 5 bases, with 11 bases between. CDR3 length: 11 amino acids. CDR3 nucleotides: TGCAGCGGCTCCCGGGTTTATGGCTACACCTTC. Translation gives CSGSRVYGYTF. Filled out from reference TRBV29-1 and TRBJ1-2, the complete variable domain reads SAVISQKPSRDICQRGTSLTIQCQVDSQVTMMFWYRQQPGQSLTLIATANQGSEATYESGFVIDKFPISRPNLTFSTLTVSNMSPEDSSIYLCSGSRVYGYTFGSGTRLTVV.

This clonotype has ten or more counts. The V and J genes are TRBV10-2 and TRBJ1-4; TRBD1 agrees at 7 bases. Trimming took 8 bases from V and 4 from J; bases not matched to a gene: 7. The CDR3 sequence is 14 residues long. Per germline, CDR1 WSHSY and CDR2 SAAADI. The DNA of the CDR3 is TGCGCCAGCGGGGAGGGGGCTGGTAATGAAAAACTGTTTTTT. This gives the protein CASGEGAGNEKLFF.

The chain couples TRBV29-1 to TRBJ2-6; D not certain. CDR1 is SQVTM and CDR2 is ANQGSEA in the germline V gene. The CDR3 has 13 amino acids. Trimming removed 6 bases from V and 0 bases from J, with 6 bases in between. CDR3 sequence: CSVYHSGANVLTF. CDR3 coding DNA: TGCAGCGTGTATCACTCTGGGGCCAACGTCCTGACTTTC. The full variable domain, completed using reference TRBV29-1 and TRBJ2-6, is SAVISQKPSRDICQRGTSLTIQCQVDSQVTMMFWYRQQPGQSLTLIATANQGSEATYESGFVIDKFPISRPNLTFSTLTVSNMSPEDSSIYLCSVYHSGANVLTFGAGSRLTVL.

This clonotype has ten or more counts. V usage is TRBV11-1 and J usage is TRBJ2-1, with D perhaps TRBD2 (6 bases). V lost 11 bases and J lost 0, with 17 bases in between. This CDR3 is built from 15 residues. Germline V lookup: CDR1 SGHAT, CDR2 FQDESV (reference sequence). CDR3 loop: CACRDLASSYNEQFF. The CDR3 DNA reads TGTGCCTGCCGGGACTTAGCTAGCTCCTACAATGAGCAGTTCTTC. Combining the CDR3 with reference TRBV11-1 and TRBJ2-1 gives the whole variable domain EAEVAQSPRYKITEKSQAVAFWCDPISGHATLYWYRQILGQGPELLVQFQDESVVDDSQLPKDRFSAERLKGVDSTLKIQPAELGDSAMYLCACRDLASSYNEQFFGPGTRLTVL.